Listed below are T cell receptor beta chains from one sample, sequenced in a study of blood T cells in healthy people across ages. Via MiXCR, TCRdb re-called the 5' RACE reads, giving one row per CDR3 protein. The sample has approximately 1,000,000 distinct CDR3 sequences, around 45% seen once; the top ten hold about 19%. The sequencing input was blood. All receptors come from a woman aged 55-69 years in good health. The conserved cysteine and the conserved F or W are not part of the CDR3 here.

cdr3_aa	v_call	j_call
ASSLRGLAGGNEQF	TRBV7-2	TRBJ2-1
SVRGYNEQF	TRBV29-1	TRBJ2-1
ASSLDRVAADGYT	TRBV7-2	TRBJ1-2
ASSLVSGRRQETQY	TRBV11-2	TRBJ2-5
ASSENFLGSYEQY	TRBV6-1	TRBJ2-7
ASSPLRTRQGPYNEQF	TRBV27	TRBJ2-1
ASRPSGGPVETQY	TRBV6-5	.
ASSPLRERSYEQY	TRBV7-2	TRBJ2-7
ASSFGRQLNYEQY	TRBV12-3/TRBV12-4	TRBJ2-7
ASSLQGVSYNEQF	TRBV5-1	TRBJ2-1
ASSQPGLALQSDTQY	TRBV11-2	TRBJ2-3
ASSRSHVNEKLF	TRBV4-2	TRBJ1-4
ASIRRLSGTSSYEQY	TRBV6-1	TRBJ2-7
SAPRTSGDGLSEQY	TRBV20-1	TRBJ2-7
ATYSGAYNEQY	TRBV10-2	.
ASSPGRINEKLF	TRBV7-8	TRBJ1-4
ASSEVDGAETQY	TRBV2	TRBJ2-5
ASSEQEPSGNTIY	TRBV10-2	TRBJ1-3
ASSTGGAKNIQY	TRBV12-3/TRBV12-4	TRBJ2-4
SAYDRASGTYEQY	TRBV20-1	TRBJ2-7
ASSGNRGREFLGAETQY	TRBV12-3/TRBV12-4	.
ASSPDGGEETQY	TRBV14	TRBJ2-5
SALSGRAWNEQF	TRBV20-1	TRBJ2-1
ASSNRDYGGANVLT	TRBV6-5	TRBJ2-6
SARDPRASQRYNEQF	TRBV20-1	TRBJ2-1
ASSRLRTGKVPTYNEQF	TRBV14	TRBJ2-1
ASSLARGYTGELF	TRBV7-8	TRBJ2-2
ASSPRGGLAYEQY	TRBV11-2	TRBJ2-7
SVAVVSYEQY	TRBV29-1	TRBJ2-7
SARVALQSPNYGYT	TRBV20-1	TRBJ1-2
ASSLAGGVVDTQY	TRBV11-2	TRBJ2-3
SARDILRGRDTQY	TRBV20-1	TRBJ2-3
ASSYSPRGIQIRSY	TRBV7-8	TRBJ2-3
ASSQSGGFNIQY	TRBV12-3/TRBV12-4	TRBJ2-4
ASSLDPGADTQY	TRBV7-2	TRBJ2-3
ASSFWSSGANVLT	TRBV28	TRBJ2-6
SARDRLAGGLNEQF	TRBV20-1	TRBJ2-1
ASTLLGKLF	TRBV12-3/TRBV12-4	TRBJ1-4
ASSDRMLQF	TRBV2	TRBJ2-1
SARGLGAGNEKLF	TRBV20-1	TRBJ1-4
ATSRDREGLSPLH	TRBV15	TRBJ1-6
ASSYSMASGISYNEQF	TRBV6-2/TRBV6-3	TRBJ2-1